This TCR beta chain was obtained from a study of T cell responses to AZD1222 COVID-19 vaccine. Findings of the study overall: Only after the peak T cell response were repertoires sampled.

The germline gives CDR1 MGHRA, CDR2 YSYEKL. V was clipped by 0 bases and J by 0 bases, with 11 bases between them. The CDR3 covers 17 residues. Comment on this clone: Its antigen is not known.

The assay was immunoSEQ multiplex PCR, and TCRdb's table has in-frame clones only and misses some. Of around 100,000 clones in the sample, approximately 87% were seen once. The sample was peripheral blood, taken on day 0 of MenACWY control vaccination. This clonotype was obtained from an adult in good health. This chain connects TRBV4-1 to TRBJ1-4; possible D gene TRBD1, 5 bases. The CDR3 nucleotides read TGCGCCAGCAGCCAAGACTGGAGAGGGGCAACTAATGAAAAACTGTTTTTT. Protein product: CASSQDWRGATNEKLFF.